This T cell receptor (beta chain) was recorded in a study of T-cell reconstitution after alpha-beta-depleted transplantation in children. This clonotype has a count of ten or more. This sample's TCRbeta library carried unique molecular identifier barcodes. Using its own MiXCR run on the PCR reads, TCRdb lists one record per CDR3 protein. The table lists some 600,000 distinct CDR3 sequences, 16% of them singletons. The V end lost 0 bases, the J end lost 0 bases, and 11 bases lay between the germline ends. CDR3 length equals 15 residues. Germline V gene data show CDR1 as SQVTM and CDR2 as ANQGSEA. The starting material was PBMCs from the stem cell graft donor, obtained from the stem cell graft. The sequence was obtained from a human donor who donated a stem cell graft to a child with acute myeloid leukemia. The chain is built from TRBV29-1 and TRBJ1-1; D might be TRBD1 (5 bases). The CDR3 DNA sequence: TGCAGCGTTGAAGACCCGGGACGGTTGAACACTGAAGCTTTCTTT. Amino acid sequence: CSVEDPGRLNTEAFF.